Sequencing of this T cell receptor beta chain was carried out in a study of control samples from healthy donors and cancer patients. This clone has more than one count but fewer than ten. The ends were cut back, 5 bases at V and 3 bases at J, with 8 bases in the middle. Looked up from germline, CDR1 is SGHNT and CDR2 is YENEEA. CDR3 length equals 12 residues. TCRdb keeps only in-frame clones here, not all; method: immunoSEQ multiplex PCR. The data hold roughly 100,000 clones, with about 91% observed a single time. V gene TRBV11-3 combines with J gene TRBJ2-7; D perhaps matches TRBD1 (6 bases). This TCR derives from a woman in her late teens or twenties in good health. Sample: blood. This chain's CDR3 is CASSPDSYEQYF. The CDR3 bases are TGTGCCAGCAGCCCGGACAGCTACGAGCAGTACTTC.